This T cell receptor beta chain is drawn from a study of follicular helper T cells after annual influenza vaccination. The wider study: Across the 2013-2014, 2014-2015 and 2015-2016 vaccination seasons, some subjects were resampled. Study-level findings and limits: Plasmablast frequency change correlated with clonality change in ICOS+CD38+ cTfh.

Time point defined: 2015-2016 season, 7 days after influenza vaccination. A word on this clone: Its antigen is currently unknown.

The V end lost 4 bases, the J end lost 0 bases, and 13 bases lay between the germline ends. This CDR3 is built from 15 residues. From germline, CDR1 is SGHRS and CDR2 YFSETQ. Repertoires were generated with immunoSEQ multiplex PCR, while TCRdb's copy carries only in-frame clones and drops some. The sample holds thousands of clones, nearly 90% seen once. This chain joins TRBV5-1 and TRBJ1-2; D not certain. This TCR came from an adult who received the influenza vaccine. Sequencing used CXCR5+ CD38- circulating T follicular helper cells from blood, obtained 7 days after influenza vaccination. Subset given: circulating Tfh, non-naive CD4+CXCR5+PD-1+ (ICOS+CD38+ or ICOS-CD38-). CDR3 DNA: TGCGCCAGCAGCCCCGGACCGAAGGCTAACTATGGCTACACCTTC. This translates into CASSPGPKANYGYTF. Supplemented by reference TRBV5-1 and TRBJ1-2, the full variable domain reads KAGVTQTPRYLIKTRGQQVTLSCSPISGHRSVSWYQQTPGQGLQFLFEYFSETQRNKGNFPGRFSGRQFSNSRSEMNVSTLELGDSALYLCASSPGPKANYGYTFGSGTRLTVV.